This T cell receptor beta chain is drawn from a study of T cells in Graves' hyperthyroidism and ophthalmopathy. What was amplified from RNA transcripts were TCR beta CDR3 regions. Carried out on the TCR CDR3, a first-round RT-PCR used the HTBI primer set. TCRdb called the multiplex PCR reads again in MiXCR, with one record for every CDR3 protein. Counted here are 400,000 to 500,000 distinct CDR3 sequences, 12% to 15% occurring once; the ten biggest clones make up about 4.9%. This receptor was identified in a woman between 18 and 29 years old with Graves' hyperthyroidism. Source material: blood.

The CDR3 loop reads CASSLGSLFYGYTF. DNA of the CDR3: TGTGCCAGCAGCTTAGGGTCGTTGTTCTATGGCTACACCTTC. The gene calls are TRBV7-2 and TRBJ1-2; no definite D call. In germline, CDR1 is SGHTA, CDR2 FQGNSA. V lost 1 base and J 4 bases, leaving 10 bases between the germline ends. This CDR3 is built from 14 residues.